This TCR beta chain was observed in a study of blood T cell repertoires in COVID-19. At the level of the study: In each case, the material was cDNA or gDNA derived from T cells, B-cell-depleted T cells, or PBMCs.

This CDR3 is 14 amino acids long. Germline V gene lookup returns CDR1 MDHEN and CDR2 SYDVKM. V shed 6 bases and J 8 bases; nucleotides not matched to a gene: 7. In the original analysis: By means of reference gene primer amplification, nucleated cell counts were estimated. Here immunoSEQ multiplex PCR was the method, and the copy in TCRdb shows in-frame clones only, minus some. V and J calls and clone size are copied from that table; D and trimming were computed from the DNA. The repertoire holds around 64,000 clones, with more than 75% as singletons. Sequencing was performed on peripheral blood. The V call is TRBV28, the J call TRBJ1-2, with 12 bases matching TRBD1. This clonotype was obtained from a man aged 45-65 years with active COVID-19. Written as DNA, the CDR3 is TGTGCCAGCAGCTCGGGACAGGGGGCGCGGGGCTACACCTTC. Translating gives CASSSGQGARGYTF.